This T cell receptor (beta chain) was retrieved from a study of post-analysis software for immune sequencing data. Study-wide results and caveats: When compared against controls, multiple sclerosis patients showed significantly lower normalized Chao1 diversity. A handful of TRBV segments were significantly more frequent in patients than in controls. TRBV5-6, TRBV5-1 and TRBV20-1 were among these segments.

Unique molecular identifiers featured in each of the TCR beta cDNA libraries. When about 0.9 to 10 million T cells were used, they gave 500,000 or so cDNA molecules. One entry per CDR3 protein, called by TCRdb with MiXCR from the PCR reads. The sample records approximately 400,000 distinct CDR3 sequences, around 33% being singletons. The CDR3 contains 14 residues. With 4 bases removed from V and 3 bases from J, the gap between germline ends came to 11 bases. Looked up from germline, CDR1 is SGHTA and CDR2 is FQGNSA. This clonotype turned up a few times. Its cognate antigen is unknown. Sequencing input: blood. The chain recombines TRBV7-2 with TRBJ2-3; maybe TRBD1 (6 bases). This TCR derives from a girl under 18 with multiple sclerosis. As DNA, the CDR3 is TGTGCCAGCAGCTCACTAGGACAGACAGATACGCAGTATTTT. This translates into CASSSLGQTDTQYF. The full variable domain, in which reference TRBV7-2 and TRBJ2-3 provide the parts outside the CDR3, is GAGVSQSPSNKVTEKGKDVELRCDPISGHTALYWYRQSLGQGLEFLIYFQGNSAPDKSGLPSDRFSAERTGGSVSTLTIQRTQQEDSAVYLCASSSLGQTDTQYFGPGTRLTVL.